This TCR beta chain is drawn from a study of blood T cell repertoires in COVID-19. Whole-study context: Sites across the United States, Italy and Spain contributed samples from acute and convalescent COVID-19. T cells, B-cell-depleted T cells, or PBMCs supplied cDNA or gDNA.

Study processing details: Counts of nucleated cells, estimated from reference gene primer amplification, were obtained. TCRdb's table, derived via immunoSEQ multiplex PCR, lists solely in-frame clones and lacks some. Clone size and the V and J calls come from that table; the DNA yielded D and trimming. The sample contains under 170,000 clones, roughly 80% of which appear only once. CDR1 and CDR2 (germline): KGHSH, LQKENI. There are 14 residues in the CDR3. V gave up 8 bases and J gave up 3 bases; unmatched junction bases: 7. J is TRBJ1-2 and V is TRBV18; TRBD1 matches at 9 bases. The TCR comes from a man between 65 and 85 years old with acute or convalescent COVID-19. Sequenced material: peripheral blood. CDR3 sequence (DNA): TGTGCCAGCCAACGGACAGGGGTCGACTATGGCTACACCTTC. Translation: CASQRTGVDYGYTF.